Below, 28 T cell receptor beta chains from the same sample are listed, as sequenced in a study of T cells in Graves' hyperthyroidism and ophthalmopathy. Amplification targeted TCR beta CDR3 regions from RNA transcripts. With the HTBI primer set, the TCR CDR3 went through a first round of RT-PCR. TCRdb analysed the multiplex PCR reads with MiXCR anew, one entry per CDR3 protein. The table has over 350,000 distinct CDR3 sequences, over 12% seen once; the top ten hold 25% to 30%. The sequencing input was blood. Receptors were obtained from a man aged 45-65 years with Graves' ophthalmopathy.

This clonotype was recorded many times. V and J are TRBV7-9 and TRBJ2-5; the D gene is possibly TRBD1 (6 bases). The CDR3 contains 14 residues. The germline CDR1 and CDR2 sequences are SEHNR and FQNEAQ (reference sequence). The V gene lost 4 bases and the J gene lost 1 base, with 10 bases spanning the gap. DNA of the CDR3: TGTGCCAGCAGCTACGACAGGCTCCAAGAGACCCAGTACTTC. As protein: CASSYDRLQETQYF.

This clonotype was picked up many times. The chain uses TRBV18 and TRBJ2-7; D unclear. Trimming removed 2 bases from V and 3 bases from J, with 14 bases in between. Germline V CDR1 and CDR2: KGHSH, LQKENI. CDR3 size: 15 residues. CDR3: CASSPLTAKNYEQYF. CDR3 coding DNA: TGTGCCAGCTCACCATTAACGGCTAAGAACTACGAGCAGTACTTC.

The CDR3 protein is CASRGLAGGSAETQYF. In DNA form, the CDR3 reads TGTGCCAGCAGGGGACTAGCGGGAGGGTCCGCGGAGACCCAGTACTTC. The V gene is TRBV2, the J gene TRBJ2-5; TRBD2 agrees at 16 bases. J was trimmed by 5 bases and V by 6 bases; bases with no gene match: 6. Germline V CDR1 and CDR2: SNHLY, FYNNEI. The CDR3 length is 16 residues.

In the case of this clonotype: Given a much more abundant clone one base away, this may be a read error. V is TRBV7-9 and J is TRBJ2-7; 9 bases fit TRBD2. The length of the CDR3 is 16 residues. Germline trimming cut 4 bases from V and 3 bases from J; bases unmatched to any gene: 10. Germline V gene lookup returns CDR1 SEHNR and CDR2 FQNEAQ (reference sequence). The CDR3 nucleotides are TGTGCCAGCAGCTCTTCCCTCGAGACTAGCGGCTACGAGCAGTACTTC. This encodes CASSSSLETSGYEQYF.

This clonotype was seen ten or more times. The gene calls are TRBV6-1 and TRBJ1-2; 7 positions agree with TRBD1. In germline, CDR1 is MNHNS, CDR2 SASEGT. J was trimmed by 5 bases and V by 10 bases; bases with no gene match: 16. The CDR3 is made up of 15 amino acids. CDR3 sequence: CATSREGGGAYGYTF. As DNA, the CDR3 is TGTGCCACCTCCAGGGAGGGAGGGGGCGCGTATGGCTACACCTTC.

This clonotype was observed at least ten times. The chain carries TRBV11-2 and TRBJ2-5; no firm D call. This CDR3 has 13 amino acids. The germline V gene has CDR1 SGHAT and CDR2 FQNNGV. Trimming pared 3 bases from V and 1 base from J, leaving 6 bases between. CDR3 DNA sequence: TGTGCCAGCAGCTTCTCGCTCCAAGAGACCCAGTACTTC. This translates into CASSFSLQETQYF.

This clonotype has ten or more counts. This rearrangement joins TRBV15 to TRBJ2-2; D is possibly TRBD2 (6 bases). In germline, CDR1 is LNHNV, CDR2 YYDKDF (reference sequence). This CDR3 spans 17 amino acids. Trimming took 0 bases from V and 0 from J, leaving 11 bases between them. The chain's CDR3 is CATSRDPGTSNTGELFF. The CDR3 DNA reads TGTGCCACCAGCAGAGATCCCGGGACTTCGAACACCGGGGAGCTGTTTTTT. The full variable domain, in which reference TRBV15 and TRBJ2-2 provide the parts outside the CDR3, is DAMVIQNPRYQVTQFGKPVTLSCSQTLNHNVMYWYQQKSSQAPKLLFHYYDKDFNNEADTPDNFQSRRPNTSFCFLDIRSPGLGDTAMYLCATSRDPGTSNTGELFFGEGSRLTVL.

The chain is built from TRBV12-3 or TRBV12-4 and TRBJ2-6; D gene unclear. The CDR3 sequence is 15 residues long. With 6 bases removed from V and 0 bases from J, the gap between germline ends came to 9 bases. CDR3 loop: CASRDGSSGANVLTF. In DNA, the CDR3 is TGTGCCAGCAGGGATGGTAGCTCTGGGGCCAACGTCCTGACTTTC.

In its sample, this clonotype was seen many times. The chain joins TRBV6-5 to TRBJ1-6; 7 positions agree with TRBD1. Trimming at V came to 2 bases and at J to 10 bases, leaving 8 bases not matched to a gene. The CDR3 is 15 amino acids. In germline, CDR1 is MNHEY, CDR2 SVGAGI. In DNA form, the CDR3 reads TGTGCCAGCAGTTACCTTACAGGGGCTGGGTCACCCCTCCACTTT. Amino acids: CASSYLTGAGSPLHF.

This clonotype was recorded many times. The chain couples TRBV5-1 to TRBJ1-3; D gene ambiguous. With 4 bases removed from V and 0 bases from J, the gap between germline ends came to 11 bases. The length of the CDR3 is 15 residues. Germline V gives CDR1 SGHRS, CDR2 YFSETQ. The CDR3 protein is CASSPLARSGNTIYF. The CDR3 DNA sequence: TGCGCCAGCAGCCCCTTGGCCCGCTCTGGAAACACCATATATTTT.

This clonotype was seen ten or more times. V is TRBV11-2 and J is TRBJ2-5; D is possibly TRBD1 (5 bases). Per germline, CDR1 SGHAT and CDR2 FQNNGV. This CDR3 is built from 13 residues. Trimming took off 0 bases at V and 5 bases at J, with 7 bases between the two ends. The CDR3 nucleotides read TGTGCCAGCAGCTTAGACAGGGATGAGACCCAGTACTTC. It encodes CASSLDRDETQYF.

J is TRBJ2-3 and V is TRBV5-4; TRBD2 aligns across 15 bases. The V segment lost 4 bases and the J segment 3 bases; nucleotides outside the gene matches: 6. The CDR3 spans 17 residues. The germline gives CDR1 SGHNT, CDR2 YYREEE (reference sequence). CDR3 amino acids: CASSPGLAGGQTDTQYF. In DNA, the CDR3 is TGTGCCAGCAGCCCCGGACTAGCGGGAGGGCAAACAGATACGCAGTATTTT.

A few counts support this clonotype. The V and J genes are TRBV5-1 and TRBJ1-1, with D hard to call. The CDR3 covers 14 residues. Trimming cost V 4 bases and J 3 bases, with 13 bases left between them. Germline-derived CDR1 and CDR2 are SGHRS and YFSETQ. This chain's CDR3 is CASSPDGSYTEAFF. In nucleotides, the CDR3 is TGCGCCAGCAGCCCGGATGGGTCTTACACTGAAGCTTTCTTT.

Ten or more counts support this clonotype. This chain links TRBV12-3 or TRBV12-4 with TRBJ2-1, with unresolved D. The CDR3 sequence is 12 residues long. V lost 6 bases to trimming and J lost 7 bases, with 10 bases between them. CDR3: CASRPPRNEQFF. For the CDR3, the DNA is TGTGCCAGCAGGCCCCCTCGAAATGAGCAGTTCTTC.

The chain employs TRBV19 and TRBJ1-1, with 7 bases fitting TRBD1. Per the germline V gene, CDR1 is LNHDA and CDR2 is SQIVND (reference sequence). The junction had 8 bases not matched to a gene; V was cut back by 7 bases and J by 3 bases. The CDR3 extends over 14 amino acids. The CDR3 loop reads CASKIDRADTEAFF. DNA for the CDR3: TGTGCCAGTAAAATCGACAGGGCCGACACTGAAGCTTTCTTT.

This clonotype was observed at least ten times. V gene TRBV5-1 combines with J gene TRBJ2-3; TRBD2 might be the D (5 bases). This CDR3 is 16 amino acids long. Trimming stripped 4 bases from V and 4 bases from J, with 19 bases between. The germline V gene encodes CDR1 SGHRS and CDR2 YFSETQ. For the CDR3, the DNA is TGCGCCAGCAGCACTAAGGACTTGCCACCTTCAGATACGCAGTATTTT. Protein product: CASSTKDLPPSDTQYF.

This clonotype has just a few counts. CDR3 sequence: CASSTGSGYNEQFF. In DNA form, the CDR3 reads TGTGCCAGCAGCACAGGAAGCGGTTACAATGAGCAGTTCTTC. The V call is TRBV7-9, the J call TRBJ2-1, with D perhaps given as TRBD1 or TRBD2 (5 bases each). The germline V gene has CDR1 SEHNR and CDR2 FQNEAQ (reference sequence). Trimming left V 5 bases short and J 4 bases short, with 12 bases between. There are 14 residues in the CDR3.

The table lists this clonotype with many counts. This chain links TRBV6-1 with TRBJ2-2, with 8 bases identical to TRBD1. The germline V gene encodes CDR1 MNHNS and CDR2 SASEGT. This CDR3 is built from 17 residues. The J segment lost 0 bases and the V segment lost 5 bases, leaving 8 bases of the junction unmatched. CDR3 coding DNA: TGTGCCAGCAGTAAGCTACAGGGGGTTCCGAACACCGGGGAGCTGTTTTTT. Encoded protein: CASSKLQGVPNTGELFF.

This clonotype was recorded many times. The gene calls are TRBV24-1 and TRBJ1-2, with 7 nucleotides matching TRBD1. Germline CDR1 is KGHDR and CDR2 is SFDVKD. Germline trimming cut 5 bases from V and 4 bases from J; bases unmatched to any gene: 9. This CDR3 has 15 amino acids. The CDR3 coding sequence is TGTGCCACCAGTGCAGTCAAACAGGGGATCTATGGCTACACCTTC. It codes for CATSAVKQGIYGYTF.

This clonotype was counted many times. This sequence joins TRBV18 and TRBJ2-4; the D is unclear. The CDR3 extends over 16 amino acids. Germline V gene data show CDR1 as KGHSH and CDR2 as LQKENI. The V end was cut by 0 bases, the J end by 0 bases, with 9 bases between. In nucleotides, the CDR3 is TGTGCCAGCTCACCACCCGGCTCGTTAGCCAAAAACATTCAGTACTTC. The encoded protein is CASSPPGSLAKNIQYF.

This chain uses TRBV4-1 with TRBJ2-5; D assignment may be TRBD1 or TRBD2 (5 bases each). The CDR3 is 17 residues long. The germline V gene encodes CDR1 MGHRA and CDR2 YSYEKL. The V and J ends lost 4 bases and 2 bases respectively, with 20 bases between them. CDR3 nucleotides: TGCGCCAGCAGCCCCAGCTTTACTCCGGGGCGTCAAGAGACCCAGTACTTC. Translating gives CASSPSFTPGRQETQYF.

This clonotype was detected ten times or more. The chain has TRBV7-2 and TRBJ1-3, with D hard to call. This CDR3 has 14 residues. V gave up 3 bases and J gave up 4 bases, with 10 bases separating them. Per germline, CDR1 SGHTA and CDR2 FQGNSA. The CDR3 nucleotides are TGTGCCAGCAGCTTGGGCGTCGTGGGAAACACCATATATTTT. Translation: CASSLGVVGNTIYF.

The rearrangement uses TRBV5-1 and TRBJ2-7; D is uncertain. Trimming stripped 5 bases from V and 1 base from J, with 13 bases between. Germline V lookup: CDR1 SGHRS, CDR2 YFSETQ. This CDR3 spans 14 amino acids. The DNA of the CDR3 is TGCGCCAGCAGACCTCCACCTTCATCCTACGAGCAGTACTTC. It codes for CASRPPPSSYEQYF.

The chain carries TRBV12-3 or TRBV12-4 and TRBJ1-3, with no clear D. With 8 bases removed from V and 0 bases from J, the gap between germline ends came to 11 bases. The CDR3 spans 14 residues. The CDR3 DNA is TGTGCCAGCGTCTCCTTCTCCTCTGGAAACACCATATATTTT. Translated: CASVSFSSGNTIYF.

This clonotype was found many times. This sequence joins TRBV6-1 and TRBJ1-1; D is unresolved. Germline V gene sequence: CDR1 MNHNS, CDR2 SASEGT. V dropped 2 bases and J dropped 2 bases, with 9 bases sitting between them. The CDR3 is 14 amino acids. Here the CDR3 reads CASSESGFNTEAFF. The CDR3 DNA sequence: TGTGCCAGCAGTGAATCAGGTTTCAACACTGAAGCTTTCTTT.

This clonotype was recorded a few times. The chain carries TRBV30 and TRBJ2-5; possibly TRBD1 for D (8 bases). This CDR3 has 17 residues. Per the germline V gene, CDR1 is GTSNPN and CDR2 is SVGIG (reference sequence). The V and J ends lost 0 bases and 4 bases respectively, with 21 bases between them. The DNA of the CDR3 is TGTGCCTGGAGTGTTCCTCCAGGGGGCAGGGGGGGAGAGACCCAGTACTTC. Its protein is CAWSVPPGGRGGETQYF.

The chain joins TRBV29-1 to TRBJ2-2; 8 nucleotides line up with TRBD2. Per germline, CDR1 SQVTM and CDR2 ANQGSEA. The CDR3 has 15 amino acids. V shed 2 bases, J shed 5 bases, and the junction held 7 bases outside the gene matches. CDR3 nucleotides: TGCAGCGTTGAAAGCGATCGGGGGGGTACCGGGGAGCTGTTTTTT. Translated, it gives CSVESDRGGTGELFF.

The J gene is TRBJ2-3, the V gene TRBV11-3, with 10 bases lining up with TRBD2. The CDR3 sequence is 15 residues long. Trimming removed 2 bases from V and 6 bases from J; junction bases left unmatched: 5. Germline V gene lookup returns CDR1 SGHNT and CDR2 YENEEA. The CDR3 sequence: CASSLRLAGVDTQYF. CDR3 nucleotide sequence: TGTGCCAGCAGCTTAAGGCTAGCGGGAGTGGATACGCAGTATTTT.